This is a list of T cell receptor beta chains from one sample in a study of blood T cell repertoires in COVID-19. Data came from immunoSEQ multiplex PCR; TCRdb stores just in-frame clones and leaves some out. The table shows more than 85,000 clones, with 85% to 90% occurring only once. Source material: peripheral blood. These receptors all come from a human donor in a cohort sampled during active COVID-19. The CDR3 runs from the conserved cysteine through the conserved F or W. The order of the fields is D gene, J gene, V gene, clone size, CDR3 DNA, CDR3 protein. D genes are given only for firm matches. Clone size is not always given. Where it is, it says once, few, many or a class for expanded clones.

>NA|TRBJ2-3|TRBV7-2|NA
TGTGCCAGCAGCTTAGTTTCGCGGGGTAGCACAGATACGCAGTATTTT
CASSLVSRGSTDTQYF
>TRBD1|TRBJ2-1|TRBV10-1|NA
TGCGCCAGCAGTATCCTCCGGGACAGGGGGCGCATGAATGAGCAGTTCTTC
CASSILRDRGRMNEQFF
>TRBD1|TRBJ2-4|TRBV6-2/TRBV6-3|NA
TGTGCCAGCAGCCTAGGACCGGGACAGCCGGCGGGTAACATTCAGTACTTC
CASSLGPGQPAGNIQYF
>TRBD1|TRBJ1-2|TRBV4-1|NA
TGCGCCAGCAGCCAGACCCAGACAGGGGTCGACTATGGCTACACCTTC
CASSQTQTGVDYGYTF
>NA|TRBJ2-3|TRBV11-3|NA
TGTGCCAGCAACCCCGGCCAGGGGCCAGATACGCAGTATTTT
CASNPGQGPDTQYF
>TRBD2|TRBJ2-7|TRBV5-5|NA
TGTGCCAGCAGCTTTGCTAGCGGGCACGTCTACGAGCAGTACTTC
CASSFASGHVYEQYF
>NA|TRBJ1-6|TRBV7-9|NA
TGTGCCAGCAGCCCCGGGGGGGTGCAGAATTCACCCCTCCACTTT
CASSPGGVQNSPLHF
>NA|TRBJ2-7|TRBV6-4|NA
TGTGCCATTTTACCTGGGCGGGTTCCCAGCTCCTACGAGCAGTACTTC
CAILPGRVPSSYEQYF
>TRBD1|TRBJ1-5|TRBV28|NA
TGTGCCAGCAGGGACGCTTCCGGGACAGGGGTCGGTCAGCCCCAGCATTTT
CASRDASGTGVGQPQHF
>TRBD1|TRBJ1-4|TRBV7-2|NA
TGTGCCAGCAGCGCCCGACAGGGTAAAAAACTGTTTTTT
CASSARQGKKLFF
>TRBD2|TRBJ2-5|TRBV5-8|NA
TGTGCCAGCAGCTCGGGACTAGCGGGAGAGGGAGAGACCCAGTACTTC
CASSSGLAGEGETQYF
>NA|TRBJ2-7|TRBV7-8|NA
TGTGCCAGCAGCATCCACTTCGAGGAAGCCTACGAGCAGTACTTC
CASSIHFEEAYEQYF
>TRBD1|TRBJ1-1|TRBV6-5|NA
TGTGCCAGCAGTCCAGGGGGCAGGAACACTGAAGCTTTCTTT
CASSPGGRNTEAFF
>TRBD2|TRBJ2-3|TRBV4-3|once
TGCGCCAGCAGCCCCGGACTAGCGGGTGCAGATACGCAGTATTTT
CASSPGLAGADTQYF
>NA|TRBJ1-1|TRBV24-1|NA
TGTGCCACCAGTGATTTCGGCGGGACTGAAGCTTTCTTT
CATSDFGGTEAFF
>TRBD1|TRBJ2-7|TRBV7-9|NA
TGTGCCAGCAGCTCCCGGGACAGGGCCTACGAGCAGTACTTC
CASSSRDRAYEQYF
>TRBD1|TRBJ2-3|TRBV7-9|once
TGTGCCAGCAGCCGGGACAGCAGCACAGATACGCAGTATTTT
CASSRDSSTDTQYF
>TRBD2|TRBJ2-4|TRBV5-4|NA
TGTGCCAGCAGCGGGAGCCCAGCGGGGCCTATTCAGTACTTC
CASSGSPAGPIQYF
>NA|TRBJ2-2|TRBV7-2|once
TGTGCCAGCAGCTTGCCTAGGGGGGGGCGGCAGCTGTTTTTT
CASSLPRGGRQLFF
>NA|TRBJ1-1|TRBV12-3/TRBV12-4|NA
TGTGCCAGCAGTTTGACGGGGAACACTGAAGCTTTCTTT
CASSLTGNTEAFF
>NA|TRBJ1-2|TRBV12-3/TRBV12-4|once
TGTGCCAGCAGTTTAGTGCTGGGCGTCTACACCTTC
CASSLVLGVYTF
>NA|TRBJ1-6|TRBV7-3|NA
TGTGCCAGCGCCCGGGAGGGGAATTCACCCCTCCACTTT
CASAREGNSPLHF
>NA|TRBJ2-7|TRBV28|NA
TGTGCCAGCAGCCACAGGGCATGGATGACCGAGCAGTACTTC
CASSHRAWMTEQYF
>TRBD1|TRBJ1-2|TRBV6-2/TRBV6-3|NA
TGTGCCAGCAGTCGGGACAGGGTTGAAGGCTACACCTTC
CASSRDRVEGYTF
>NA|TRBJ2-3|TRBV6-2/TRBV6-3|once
TGTGCCAGCAGCCCTCTTAGCACAGATACGCAGTATTTT
CASSPLSTDTQYF
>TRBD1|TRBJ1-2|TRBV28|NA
TGTGCCAGCGGAAGACAGGGGGCACTAATTGGCTACACCTTC
CASGRQGALIGYTF
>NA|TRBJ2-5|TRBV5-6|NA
TGTGCCAGCAGCTCTAGAGAGACCCAGTACTTC
CASSSRETQYF
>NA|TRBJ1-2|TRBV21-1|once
NA
CASSKTGGKSNYGCTF
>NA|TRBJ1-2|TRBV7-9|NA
TGTGCCAGCGTAGCTTCTTACGGAAAAAATAACTATGGCTACACCTTC
CASVASYGKNNYGYTF
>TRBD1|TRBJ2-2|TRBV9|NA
TGTGCCAGCAGCGGGAGCCCGGACAGGGGCGGGCTCGTCCACGGGGAGCTGTTTTTT
CASSGSPDRGGLVHGELFF
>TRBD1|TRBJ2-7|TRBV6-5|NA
TGTGCCAGCAGTTTATCGACAGGGGGAGGGGAGCAGTACTTC
CASSLSTGGGEQYF
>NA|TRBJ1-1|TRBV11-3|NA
TGTGCCAGCAGCTCGGACAGATTGAACACTGAAGCTTTCTTT
CASSSDRLNTEAFF
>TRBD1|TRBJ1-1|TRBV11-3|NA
TGTGCCAGCAGCCGCCGGGACAGGGTCCCTGAAGCTTTCTTT
CASSRRDRVPEAFF
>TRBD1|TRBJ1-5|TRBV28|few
TGTGCCAGCAGTTTCGGGACAGATCCCAGCAATCAGCCCCAGCATTTT
CASSFGTDPSNQPQHF
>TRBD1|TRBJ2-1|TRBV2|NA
TGTGCCAGCAGTACCGGGACAGGCTCCTACAATGAGCAGTTCTTC
CASSTGTGSYNEQFF
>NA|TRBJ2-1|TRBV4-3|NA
TGCGCCAGCAGCCAAGCGGGCCGCGGGGATGAGCAGTTCTTC
CASSQAGRGDEQFF
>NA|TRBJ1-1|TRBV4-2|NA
TGTGCCAGCAGCCTCCTCCCTAACCAGAACACTGAAGCTTTCTTT
CASSLLPNQNTEAFF
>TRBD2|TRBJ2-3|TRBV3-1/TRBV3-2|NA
TGTGCCAGCAGCCAAGAAGCGGGGGGGCCAGATACGCAGTATTTT
CASSQEAGGPDTQYF
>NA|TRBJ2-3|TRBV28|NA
TGTGCCAGCAGTTTAATCCAGGGAGGTGGGGGAGATACGCAGTATTTT
CASSLIQGGGGDTQYF
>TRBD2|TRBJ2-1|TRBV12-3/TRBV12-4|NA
TGTGCCAGCAGAGGACTAGCGGGTTATGAGCAGTTCTTC
CASRGLAGYEQFF
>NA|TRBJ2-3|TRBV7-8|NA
TGTGCCAGCAGCCGTTATGGGGGGGATACGCAGTATTTT
CASSRYGGDTQYF
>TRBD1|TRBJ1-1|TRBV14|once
TGTGCCAGCAGCCCTTGGACAGGGGTGAACACTGAAGCTTTCTTT
CASSPWTGVNTEAFF
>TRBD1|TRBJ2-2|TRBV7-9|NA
TGTGCCAGCAGCTCGGACAGGGCGGCGACCGGGGAGCTGTTTTTT
CASSSDRAATGELFF
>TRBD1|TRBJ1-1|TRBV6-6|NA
TGTGCCAGCAGGCCAACTACAGGGGTAGGCACTGAAGCTTTCTTT
CASRPTTGVGTEAFF
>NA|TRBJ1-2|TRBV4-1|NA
TGCGCCAGCAGCCAAGAGGGGAGGTATGGCTACACCTTC
CASSQEGRYGYTF
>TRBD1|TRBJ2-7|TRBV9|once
TGTGCCAGCAGCGTAGGAGTGGGACAGGGGAGGTACGAGCAGTACTTC
CASSVGVGQGRYEQYF